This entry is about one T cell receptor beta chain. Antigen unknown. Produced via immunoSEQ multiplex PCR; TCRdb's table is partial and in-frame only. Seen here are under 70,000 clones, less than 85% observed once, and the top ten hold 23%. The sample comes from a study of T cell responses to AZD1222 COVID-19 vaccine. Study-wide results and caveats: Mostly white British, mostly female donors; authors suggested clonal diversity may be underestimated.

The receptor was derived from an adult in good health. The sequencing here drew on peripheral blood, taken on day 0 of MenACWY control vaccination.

CDR3: CASRTSGAQYSGNTIYF. The CDR3 nucleotides are TGTGCCAGCAGGACCTCAGGGGCCCAATACTCTGGAAACACCATATATTTT. The chain couples TRBV28 to TRBJ1-3; D perhaps matches TRBD1 (6 bases). V lost 6 bases to trimming and J lost 0 bases, with 18 bases between them. This CDR3 is built from 17 residues. Germline CDR1 MDHEN, CDR2 SYDVKM.